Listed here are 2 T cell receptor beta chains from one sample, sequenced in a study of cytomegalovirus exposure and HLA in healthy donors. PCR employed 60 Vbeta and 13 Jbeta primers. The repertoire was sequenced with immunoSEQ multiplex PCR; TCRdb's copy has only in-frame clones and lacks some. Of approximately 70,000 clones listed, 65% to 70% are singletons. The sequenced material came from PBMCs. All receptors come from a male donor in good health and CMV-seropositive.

The CDR3 sequence: CASSVGSGTGALAKNIQYF. CDR3 DNA sequence: TGTGCCAGCAGCGTAGGGTCCGGGACAGGCGCTTTAGCCAAAAACATTCAGTACTTC. The chain uses TRBV9 and TRBJ2-4; TRBD1 agrees at 8 bases. Germline CDR1 is SGDLS and CDR2 is YYNGEE. The junction had 11 bases not matched to a gene; V was cut back by 0 bases and J by 0 bases. This CDR3 has 19 residues.

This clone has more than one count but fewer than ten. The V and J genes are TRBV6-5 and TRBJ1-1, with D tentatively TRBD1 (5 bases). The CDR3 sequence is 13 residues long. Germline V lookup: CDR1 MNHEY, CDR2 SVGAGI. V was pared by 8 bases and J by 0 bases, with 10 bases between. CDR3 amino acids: CASRQLMNTEAFF. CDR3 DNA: TGTGCCAGCCGACAGTTAATGAACACTGAAGCTTTCTTT.